These 32 T cell receptor beta chains were sequenced from one sample in a study of cytomegalovirus exposure and HLA in healthy donors. In the PCR, 60 Vbeta and 13 Jbeta primers were used. This table comes from immunoSEQ multiplex PCR, and its TCRdb copy is limited to in-frame clones, with some not included. Here the sample spans 150,000 to 200,000 clones, under 85% being singletons. The material sequenced was PBMCs. These receptors originate from a female donor in good health and CMV-seronegative.

The rearrangement links TRBV7-8 to TRBJ1-5, with 7 positions matching TRBD1. The CDR3 has 15 amino acids. V lost 5 bases, J lost 1 base, and 5 bases stayed unmatched. Germline CDR1 SGHVS, CDR2 FQNEAQ. In DNA, the CDR3 is TGTGCCAGCAGCCGCGGACAGGAGAGCAATCAGCCCCAGCATTTT. This gives the protein CASSRGQESNQPQHF.

The chain couples TRBV30 to TRBJ1-5; TRBD1 aligns across 9 bases. Trimming at V came to 3 bases and at J to 3 bases, leaving 15 bases not matched to a gene. This CDR3 comprises 18 residues. The germline CDR1 and CDR2 sequences are GTSNPN and SVGIG (reference sequence). CDR3 sequence reads: CAWSPPGQGQMYNQPQHF. The CDR3 nucleotides read TGTGCCTGGAGCCCTCCGGGACAGGGTCAAATGTACAATCAGCCCCAGCATTTT.

The chain combines TRBV25-1 with TRBJ2-3, with D perhaps TRBD1 (6 bases). The germline V and J ends were trimmed by 2 bases and 3 bases, with 12 bases remaining between them. Germline V gene lookup returns CDR1 MGHDK and CDR2 SYGVNS. There are 15 residues in the CDR3. CDR3 coding DNA: TGTGCCAGCAGTGAAATGGACAGTAGAACAGATACGCAGTATTTT. Protein sequence: CASSEMDSRTDTQYF. Looking up the rest from reference TRBV25-1 and TRBJ2-3 gives the full variable domain: EADIYQTPRYLVIGTGKKITLECSQTMGHDKMYWYQQDPGMELHLIHYSYGVNSTEKGDLSSESTVSRIRTEHFPLTLESARPSHTSQYLCASSEMDSRTDTQYFGPGTRLTVL.

The J gene is TRBJ2-3, the V gene TRBV30; D gene ambiguous. Germline CDR1 reads GTSNPN; CDR2 reads SVGIG (reference sequence). The CDR3 totals 12 residues. Trimming removed 0 bases at V and 1 base at J, with 2 bases between. CDR3 sequence (DNA): TGTGCCTGGAGTGTCGGCACAGATACGCAGTATTTT. Translating it yields CAWSVGTDTQYF.

This clone was detected only a few times. The chain is built from TRBV29-1 and TRBJ2-5; 8 bases match TRBD1. Germline trimming cut 7 bases from V and 5 bases from J; bases unmatched to any gene: 9. The germline V gene encodes CDR1 SQVTM and CDR2 ANQGSEA. The CDR3 runs 13 residues. CDR3 bases: TGCAGCGCTGACAGGGGTAGCCTCGAGACCCAGTACTTC. It codes for CSADRGSLETQYF. Full variable domain (remainder filled in from reference TRBV29-1 and TRBJ2-5): SAVISQKPSRDICQRGTSLTIQCQVDSQVTMMFWYRQQPGQSLTLIATANQGSEATYESGFVIDKFPISRPNLTFSTLTVSNMSPEDSSIYLCSADRGSLETQYFGPGTRLLVL.

The V call is TRBV11-3, the J call TRBJ2-2; 7 nucleotides match TRBD2. Germline CDR1 reads SGHNT; CDR2 reads YENEEA. Germline trimming cut 3 bases from V and 2 bases from J; bases unmatched to any gene: 9. The CDR3 runs to 17 residues. The CDR3, as DNA: TGTGCCAGCAGCTTCCGTGGTGGGGGGGACAACACCGGGGAGCTGTTTTTT. Amino acid sequence: CASSFRGGGDNTGELFF. Full variable domain (rest looked up from reference TRBV11-3 and TRBJ2-2): EAGVVQSPRYKIIEKKQPVAFWCNPISGHNTLYWYLQNLGQGPELLIRYENEEAVDDSQLPKDRFSAERLKGVDSTLKIQPAELGDSAVYLCASSFRGGGDNTGELFFGEGSRLTVL.

The chain employs TRBV19 and TRBJ1-1, with D perhaps matching TRBD1 (6 bases). Trimming took off 8 bases at V and 1 base at J, with 17 bases between the two ends. The CDR3 consists of 15 residues. The germline CDR1 and CDR2 sequences are LNHDA and SQIVND (reference sequence). CDR3 coding DNA: TGTGCCAGTTGGGGGCCGGGGGGGGCGAACACTGAAGCTTTCTTT. Its translation: CASWGPGGANTEAFF.

This rearrangement joins TRBV25-1 to TRBJ2-6, with D possibly TRBD2 on 6 matching bases. The CDR3 runs 18 residues. Germline V gives CDR1 MGHDK, CDR2 SYGVNS. V gave up 5 bases and J gave up 0 bases, with 17 bases separating them. The CDR3 reads CASSSMGGGDSGANVLTF. Here the CDR3 DNA reads TGTGCCAGCAGTTCAATGGGGGGAGGAGACTCTGGGGCCAACGTCCTGACTTTC. Variable domain in full (rest from reference TRBV25-1 and TRBJ2-6): EADIYQTPRYLVIGTGKKITLECSQTMGHDKMYWYQQDPGMELHLIHYSYGVNSTEKGDLSSESTVSRIRTEHFPLTLESARPSHTSQYLCASSSMGGGDSGANVLTFGAGSRLTVL.

The rearrangement links TRBV10-3 to TRBJ1-6; the D gene is possibly TRBD1 (6 bases). Per the germline V gene, CDR1 is ENHRY and CDR2 is SYGVKD. CDR3 length: 14 residues. V was trimmed by 10 bases and J by 7 bases, leaving 17 bases between them. CDR3 loop: CATSDGQLNSPLHF. CDR3 in DNA: TGTGCCACCTCCGATGGACAGTTGAATTCACCCCTCCACTTT.

The V call is TRBV2, the J call TRBJ2-7, with 8 bases matching TRBD1. CDR3 length: 15 residues. Losses at the gene ends were 4 bases for V and 6 bases for J; bases not matched to a gene: 11. Per germline, CDR1 SNHLY and CDR2 FYNNEI. DNA of the CDR3: TGTGCCAGCAGTGTAACAGGGGGGAACACTGGCGAGCAGTACTTC. Its protein product is CASSVTGGNTGEQYF.

The chain uses TRBV19 and TRBJ2-3; D gene ambiguous. The germline V and J ends were trimmed by 3 bases and 2 bases, with 9 bases remaining between them. Germline V lookup: CDR1 LNHDA, CDR2 SQIVND (reference sequence). CDR3 length: 14 amino acids. For the CDR3, the DNA is TGTGCCAGTAGTATGGGCAGGAACACAGATACGCAGTATTTT. It is translated as CASSMGRNTDTQYF.

CDR3 loop: CASKPPWGPGGAEAFF. The CDR3 nucleotides are TGTGCCAGTAAGCCCCCGTGGGGCCCCGGGGGTGCTGAAGCTTTCTTT. The V and J genes are TRBV19 and TRBJ1-1; D perhaps matches TRBD1 (5 bases). Trimming cost V 7 bases and J 6 bases, with 24 bases left between them. Germline loops: CDR1 LNHDA, CDR2 SQIVND (reference sequence). This CDR3 has 16 amino acids.

This chain connects TRBV28 to TRBJ2-7; 7 nucleotides align to TRBD2. The V segment lost 3 bases and the J segment 0 bases; nucleotides outside the gene matches: 5. The CDR3 sequence is 15 residues long. Germline CDR1 is MDHEN and CDR2 is SYDVKM. The CDR3 loop reads CASSFSAGLSYEQYF. In DNA form, the CDR3 reads TGTGCCAGCAGTTTTTCAGCGGGACTCTCCTACGAGCAGTACTTC.

The chain recombines TRBV11-2 with TRBJ1-5; D might be TRBD1 (5 bases). V dropped 0 bases and J dropped 4 bases, with 7 bases sitting between them. Germline V lookup: CDR1 SGHAT, CDR2 FQNNGV. CDR3 length equals 14 residues. The CDR3, as DNA: TGTGCCAGCAGCTTAGAACGGGGGAATCAGCCCCAGCATTTT. It is translated as CASSLERGNQPQHF.

The count of this clone is one. Other DNA sequences within the sample encode an identical CDR3. The chain couples TRBV7-3 to TRBJ2-3, with 8 bases identical to TRBD2. This CDR3 comprises 16 residues. Germline V CDR1 and CDR2: SGHTA, FQGTGA. The ends lost 4 bases at V and 1 base at J; junction bases unmatched: 7. The CDR3 DNA sequence: TGTGCCAGCAGCTCCCGGACTAGCAGCCGCACAGATACGCAGTATTTT. It is translated as CASSSRTSSRTDTQYF.

The chain links TRBV9 to TRBJ2-1, with a tentative D call TRBD2 (6 bases). Germline V lookup: CDR1 SGDLS, CDR2 YYNGEE. V lost 2 bases and J lost 2, with 11 bases in between. This CDR3 is 15 amino acids long. CDR3 DNA sequence: TGTGCCAGCAGCGTCCGGGACTGGACCTACAATGAGCAGTTCTTC. This translates into CASSVRDWTYNEQFF. Together with reference TRBV9 and TRBJ2-1, the CDR3 gives the full variable domain: DSGVTQTPKHLITATGQRVTLRCSPRSGDLSVYWYQQSLDQGLQFLIQYYNGEERAKGNILERFSAQQFPDLHSELNLSSLELGDSALYFCASSVRDWTYNEQFFGPGTRLTVL.

The chain is built from TRBV28 and TRBJ1-2; 9 bases agree with TRBD1. Trimming at V came to 2 bases and at J to 5 bases, leaving 6 bases not matched to a gene. Looked up from germline, CDR1 is MDHEN and CDR2 is SYDVKM. The CDR3 covers 15 residues. The chain's CDR3 is CASSLKGTGIYGYTF. DNA for the CDR3: TGTGCCAGCAGTTTAAAGGGGACAGGGATATATGGCTACACCTTC.

This clone was counted between two and nine times. The chain uses TRBV5-5 and TRBJ1-1; 8 nucleotides align to TRBD1. Germline V gene sequence: CDR1 SGHKS, CDR2 YYEKEE (reference sequence). The CDR3 runs to 14 residues. J lost 5 bases, V lost 3 bases, and 6 bases had no gene match. The CDR3 loop reads CASSSGQGWTEAFF. CDR3 coding DNA: TGTGCCAGCAGCTCCGGACAGGGTTGGACTGAAGCTTTCTTT.

The V call is TRBV5-1, the J call TRBJ2-2, with 12 bases fitting TRBD2. This CDR3 spans 17 amino acids. The V and J ends lost 4 bases and 4 bases, in that order; junction bases with no gene match: 8. Per the germline V gene, CDR1 is SGHRS and CDR2 is YFSETQ. In nucleotides, the CDR3 is TGCGCCAGCAGCATAGGACTAGCGGGATCTGTCACCGGGGAGCTGTTTTTT. Translating gives CASSIGLAGSVTGELFF. Looking up the rest from reference TRBV5-1 and TRBJ2-2 gives the full variable domain: KAGVTQTPRYLIKTRGQQVTLSCSPISGHRSVSWYQQTPGQGLQFLFEYFSETQRNKGNFPGRFSGRQFSNSRSEMNVSTLELGDSALYLCASSIGLAGSVTGELFFGEGSRLTVL.

The CDR3 DNA follows: TGTGCCAGCAACCCAGGGGGCGACGACTCACCCCTCCACTTT. It codes for CASNPGGDDSPLHF. The chain couples TRBV7-2 to TRBJ1-6, with 8 bases fitting TRBD1. CDR3 length equals 14 residues. The germline V gene encodes CDR1 SGHTA and CDR2 FQGNSA. V was clipped by 7 bases and J by 10 bases; unmatched bases: 9.

Only a few counts were recorded for this clone. The chain is built from TRBV11-2 and TRBJ2-7; a weak D match, TRBD1 (6 bases). V lost 1 base and J lost 11, with 9 bases in between. The germline CDR1 and CDR2 sequences are SGHAT and FQNNGV. The CDR3 contains 11 residues. CDR3 coding DNA: TGTGCCAGCAGCTTAGCCACAGGGAAGTACTTC. Protein sequence: CASSLATGKYF.

CDR3 coding DNA: TGTGCCAGTATTAACCTGGGACAGGGGAGTTTTTCTGGCTACACCTTC. Its protein product is CASINLGQGSFSGYTF. J is TRBJ1-2 and V is TRBV19, with TRBD1 matching over 10 bases. The CDR3 runs 16 residues. CDR1 and CDR2 (germline): LNHDA, SQIVND (reference sequence). J lost 7 bases, V lost 7 bases, and 15 bases had no gene match.

This chain links TRBV5-1 with TRBJ2-5; D perhaps matches TRBD2 (6 bases). V lost 0 bases to trimming and J lost 4 bases, with 19 bases between them. The germline V gene encodes CDR1 SGHRS and CDR2 YFSETQ. The CDR3 extends over 17 amino acids. CDR3 bases: TGCGCCAGCAGCTTGGAGGTCGTGGCAGGGCGGGGAGAGACCCAGTACTTC. Its protein is CASSLEVVAGRGETQYF. Combining the CDR3 with reference TRBV5-1 and TRBJ2-5 gives the whole variable domain KAGVTQTPRYLIKTRGQQVTLSCSPISGHRSVSWYQQTPGQGLQFLFEYFSETQRNKGNFPGRFSGRQFSNSRSEMNVSTLELGDSALYLCASSLEVVAGRGETQYFGPGTRLLVL.

The CDR3 loop is CASSLGTGSPEQYF. The CDR3 nucleotides are TGTGCCAGCAGCTTAGGGACAGGGTCTCCCGAGCAGTACTTC. This chain connects TRBV11-2 to TRBJ2-7; TRBD1 aligns across 8 bases. CDR3 size: 14 residues. V shed 1 base, J shed 6 bases, and the junction held 5 bases outside the gene matches. Germline CDR1 reads SGHAT; CDR2 reads FQNNGV.

This clone was seen a single time. The gene calls are TRBV18 and TRBJ2-5; TRBD2 matches 8 bases. Germline V gene lookup returns CDR1 KGHSH and CDR2 LQKENI. V lost 5 bases, J lost 4 bases, and 6 bases stayed unmatched. The length of the CDR3 is 14 residues. CDR3 nucleotides: TGTGCCAGCTCAACGCGCGGGGGGAGAGAGACCCAGTACTTC. Translation gives CASSTRGGRETQYF.

This clone was counted only a few times. The chain has TRBV6-5 and TRBJ1-2, with D possibly TRBD1 on 5 matching bases. In germline, CDR1 is MNHEY, CDR2 SVGAGI. The CDR3 covers 14 residues. V was pared by 0 bases and J by 4 bases, with 9 bases between. The CDR3 nucleotides are TGTGCCAGCAGTTACTCACAGGCACCCTATGGCTACACCTTC. Its protein product is CASSYSQAPYGYTF.

This chain connects TRBV4-3 to TRBJ1-2; D uncertain. Germline V lookup: CDR1 LGHNA, CDR2 YSLEER. This CDR3 has 14 residues. The V end lost 2 bases, the J end lost 2 bases, and 9 bases lay between the germline ends. This CDR3 reads CASSQSGVNYGYTF. As DNA, the CDR3 is TGCGCCAGCAGCCAATCGGGAGTAAACTATGGCTACACCTTC.

V gene TRBV6-1 combines with J gene TRBJ1-1, with 8 bases matching TRBD1. The germline gives CDR1 MNHNS, CDR2 SASEGT. The V gene end was trimmed by 7 bases and the J gene end by 7 bases; junction bases not matched to a gene: 11. The CDR3 covers 14 residues. CDR3 sequence reads: CASIRTTGAVEAFF. DNA for the CDR3: TGTGCCAGCATTCGAACGACAGGGGCGGTTGAAGCTTTCTTT.

This chain joins TRBV19 and TRBJ2-2; D gene ambiguous. V was shortened by 1 base and J by 8 bases, with 11 bases between the two germline ends. Germline V lookup: CDR1 LNHDA, CDR2 SQIVND (reference sequence). CDR3 length: 14 amino acids. In nucleotides, the CDR3 is TGTGCCAGTAGTATAGGGCCCTTCCGAGGGGAGCTGTTTTTT. Its protein is CASSIGPFRGELFF. The full variable domain, completed using reference TRBV19 and TRBJ2-2, is DGGITQSPKYLFRKEGQNVTLSCEQNLNHDAMYWYRQDPGQGLRLIYYSQIVNDFQKGDIAEGYSVSREKKESFPLTVTSAQKNPTAFYLCASSIGPFRGELFFGEGSRLTVL.

The genes are TRBV7-2 and TRBJ2-3; the D is unclear. Germline V lookup: CDR1 SGHTA, CDR2 FQGNSA. V was cut by 1 base and J by 4 bases, with 18 bases left in between. The CDR3 has 17 residues. The CDR3 DNA is TGTGCCAGCAGCTTAGTGACAAACCCAGCCCTGGCAGATACGCAGTATTTT. Its translation is CASSLVTNPALADTQYF.

This clone was detected only a few times. V is TRBV10-3 and J is TRBJ1-5, with 9 bases that match TRBD1. The CDR3 consists of 14 residues. Germline V gene sequence: CDR1 ENHRY, CDR2 SYGVKD. V shed 11 bases, J shed 2 bases, and the junction held 7 bases outside the gene matches. The CDR3 DNA sequence: TGTGCCTCCCAAACAGGGGGCGGCAATCAGCCCCAGCATTTT. It translates to CASQTGGGNQPQHF.

The rearrangement uses TRBV10-2 and TRBJ2-5; a weak D match, TRBD2 (5 bases). Germline V gene data show CDR1 as WSHSY and CDR2 as SAAADI. Trimming took off 5 bases at V and 5 bases at J, with 12 bases between the two ends. This CDR3 is built from 13 residues. The CDR3 loop is CASSPGILETQYF. In DNA form, the CDR3 reads TGCGCCAGCAGTCCGGGAATTTTGGAGACCCAGTACTTC.